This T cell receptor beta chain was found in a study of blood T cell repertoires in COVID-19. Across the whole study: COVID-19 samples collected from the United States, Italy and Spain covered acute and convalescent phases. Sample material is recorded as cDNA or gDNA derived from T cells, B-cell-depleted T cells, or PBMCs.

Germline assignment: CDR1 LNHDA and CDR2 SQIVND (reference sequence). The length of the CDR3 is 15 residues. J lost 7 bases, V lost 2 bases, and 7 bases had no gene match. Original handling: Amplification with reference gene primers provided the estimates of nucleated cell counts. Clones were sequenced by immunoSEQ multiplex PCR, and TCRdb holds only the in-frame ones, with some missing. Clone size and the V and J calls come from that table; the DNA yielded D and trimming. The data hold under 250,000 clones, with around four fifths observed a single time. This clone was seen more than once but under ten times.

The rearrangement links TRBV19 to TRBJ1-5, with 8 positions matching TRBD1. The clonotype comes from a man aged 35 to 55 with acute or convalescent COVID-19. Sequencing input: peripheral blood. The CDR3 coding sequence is TGTGCCAGTAGTATATTTAGGACAGGGCGACAGCCCCAGCATTTT. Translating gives CASSIFRTGRQPQHF.